A single sample is the source of the 23 T cell receptor beta chains below, sequenced in a study of cytomegalovirus exposure and HLA in healthy donors. 60 Vbeta and 13 Jbeta primers were used in PCR. Assay used: immunoSEQ multiplex PCR; TCRdb lists only in-frame clones, some missing. The table lists some 130,000 clones, 65% to 85% of them singletons. The material sequenced was PBMCs. The receptors were sampled from a man between 45 and 60 years old in good health and CMV-seronegative.

This clone appeared a few times. The chain uses TRBV5-1 and TRBJ2-2; D might be TRBD1 (6 bases). The CDR3 runs 16 residues. The germline V and J ends were trimmed by 2 bases and 0 bases, with 11 bases remaining between them. Looked up from germline, CDR1 is SGHRS and CDR2 is YFSETQ. CDR3 DNA sequence: TGCGCCAGCAGCTTAATAGGACAGACGAACACCGGGGAGCTGTTTTTT. Translating gives CASSLIGQTNTGELFF.

The chain joins TRBV7-6 to TRBJ2-2, with 12 bases lining up with TRBD2. V shed 3 bases and J 1 base; nucleotides not matched to a gene: 3. CDR3 length equals 17 residues. The germline V gene has CDR1 SGHVS and CDR2 FNYEAQ. CDR3 sequence reads: CASSFPTSGRNTGELFF. In nucleotides, the CDR3 is TGTGCCAGCAGCTTCCCGACTAGCGGGAGGAACACCGGGGAGCTGTTTTTT.

About this clone: The junction departs from the called germline gene at one end, perhaps through a read error. The V call is TRBV20-1, the J call TRBJ2-1; the match to TRBD2 covers 8 bases. In germline, CDR1 is DFQATT, CDR2 SNEGSKA (reference sequence). The CDR3 has 10 residues. CDR3 region: CSARQAGEVF. The DNA of the CDR3 is TGCAGTGCTAGACAAGCGGGAGAGGTCTTC.

V and J are TRBV6-1 and TRBJ2-7; 7 bases line up with TRBD2. Germline values: CDR1 MNHNS, CDR2 SASEGT. The CDR3 length is 14 residues. Germline trimming cut 7 bases from V and 5 bases from J; bases unmatched to any gene: 11. CDR3 protein: CASKAGWGYDEQYF. In DNA form, the CDR3 reads TGTGCCAGCAAAGCGGGGTGGGGGTACGACGAGCAGTACTTC.

The J gene is TRBJ2-7, the V gene TRBV11-2; 9 bases align to TRBD1. CDR3 size: 15 residues. Germline CDR1 is SGHAT and CDR2 is FQNNGV. Trimming removed 1 base from V and 1 base from J; junction bases left unmatched: 2. The CDR3 sequence: CASSLGTGESYEQYF. As DNA, the CDR3 is TGTGCCAGCAGCTTAGGGACAGGGGAATCCTACGAGCAGTACTTC.

The rearrangement links TRBV18 to TRBJ1-3; 8 nucleotides agree with TRBD1. This CDR3 region has 15 residues. Looked up from germline, CDR1 is KGHSH and CDR2 is LQKENI. The ends lost 6 bases at V and 0 bases at J; junction bases unmatched: 4. DNA of the CDR3: TGTGCCAGCTCGCCGGACAGGGTCTCTGGAAACACCATATATTTT. Its protein product is CASSPDRVSGNTIYF.

The chain links TRBV27 to TRBJ1-4, with 7 positions matching TRBD1. Germline CDR1 and CDR2: MNHEY and SMNVEV (reference sequence). This CDR3 is built from 22 residues. After removal of 3 bases from V and 3 bases from J, the junction contained 25 bases not matched to a gene. The CDR3 is CASSFLEPRATGTNLANEKLFF. The CDR3 nucleotides are TGTGCCAGCAGTTTCCTCGAACCAAGGGCGACAGGGACGAACCTTGCTAATGAAAAACTGTTTTTT.

The chain links TRBV6-1 to TRBJ1-2; the D gene is possibly TRBD1 (5 bases). V lost 7 bases and J 8 bases, leaving 11 bases between the germline ends. Germline assignment: CDR1 MNHNS and CDR2 SASEGT. The CDR3 contains 11 residues. The CDR3 bases are TGTGCCAGCAAGGGGCTAAGCGGCTACACCTTC. This codes for CASKGLSGYTF.

The V call is TRBV27, the J call TRBJ2-7, with 10 bases identical to TRBD2. Per germline, CDR1 MNHEY and CDR2 SMNVEV (reference sequence). This CDR3 spans 17 amino acids. V lost 2 bases and J lost 2; bases outside the gene matches: 9. In DNA, the CDR3 is TGTGCCAGCAGTTTAATCCCACTAGCGGGAAGGACCTACGAGCAGTACTTC. Encoded protein: CASSLIPLAGRTYEQYF.

The rearrangement links TRBV7-9 to TRBJ1-6, with 8 bases lining up with TRBD1. With V trimmed by 5 bases and J by 9 bases, 9 bases remained unmatched. Germline V gene data show CDR1 as SEHNR and CDR2 as FQNEAQ (reference sequence). This CDR3 contains 15 residues. For the CDR3, the DNA is TGTGCCAGCAGCCTTGGTGGACAGGGAACTTCACCCCTCCACTTT. Amino acids: CASSLGGQGTSPLHF.

The chain is built from TRBV9 and TRBJ2-2, with 7 positions matching TRBD2. J lost 1 base, V lost 0 bases, and 3 bases had no gene match. This CDR3 is built from 16 residues. Germline V lookup: CDR1 SGDLS, CDR2 YYNGEE. CDR3 in amino acids: CASSVGIAGNTGELFF. In DNA form, the CDR3 reads TGTGCCAGCAGCGTAGGTATAGCGGGGAACACCGGGGAGCTGTTTTTT.

The rearrangement uses TRBV30 and TRBJ2-7; 8 nucleotides align to TRBD2. Germline loops: CDR1 GTSNPN, CDR2 SVGIG (reference sequence). Trimming cost V 0 bases and J 6 bases; bases outside gene matches: 10. The CDR3 consists of 15 residues. CDR3 sequence reads: CAWSVSALAGGEQYF. DNA of the CDR3: TGTGCCTGGAGTGTTTCCGCCCTAGCGGGTGGCGAGCAGTACTTC.

V usage is TRBV27 and J usage is TRBJ2-3; possibly TRBD1 for D (6 bases). This CDR3 is 16 amino acids long. V lost 0 bases and J lost 0, with 10 bases in between. Germline CDR1 and CDR2: MNHEY and SMNVEV (reference sequence). The CDR3 DNA is TGTGCCAGCAGTTTATCAGGGGGTTATAGCACAGATACGCAGTATTTT. Translating it yields CASSLSGGYSTDTQYF.

The V call is TRBV28, the J call TRBJ2-1; 9 bases agree with TRBD2. V was pared by 2 bases and J by 7 bases, with 6 bases of the junction left unmatched. This CDR3 has 15 amino acids. Germline CDR1 is MDHEN and CDR2 is SYDVKM. The CDR3: CASSLEAGGQNEQFF. Written as DNA, the CDR3 is TGTGCCAGCAGTTTAGAAGCGGGAGGCCAGAATGAGCAGTTCTTC.

This clone was seen just once. V and J are TRBV10-3 and TRBJ2-1; a weak D match, TRBD2 (6 bases). The length of the CDR3 is 13 residues. V lost 6 bases and J lost 6, with 12 bases in between. CDR1 and CDR2 (germline): ENHRY, SYGVKD. The CDR3 region is CAIREGLGNEQFF. The CDR3 nucleotides read TGTGCCATCAGGGAGGGCCTTGGCAATGAGCAGTTCTTC.

V is TRBV5-1 and J is TRBJ1-2, with a weak D call TRBD1 (6 bases). This CDR3 is built from 14 residues. The germline V gene encodes CDR1 SGHRS and CDR2 YFSETQ. V was shortened by 0 bases and J by 8 bases, with 14 bases between the two germline ends. The CDR3 coding sequence is TGCGCCAGCAGCTTGGTCAGGGGTTCGGTGGGCTACACCTTC. Encoded protein: CASSLVRGSVGYTF.

This chain uses TRBV5-1 with TRBJ2-2, with D hard to call. Between the trimmed V and J ends, which lost 2 bases and 0 bases, there was a span of 8 bases. The CDR3 runs 15 residues. Looked up from germline, CDR1 is SGHRS and CDR2 is YFSETQ. CDR3 in amino acids: CASSLGTANTGELFF. The DNA of the CDR3 is TGCGCCAGCAGCTTAGGCACAGCGAACACCGGGGAGCTGTTTTTT. The whole variable domain, filled in from reference TRBV5-1 and TRBJ2-2, reads KAGVTQTPRYLIKTRGQQVTLSCSPISGHRSVSWYQQTPGQGLQFLFEYFSETQRNKGNFPGRFSGRQFSNSRSEMNVSTLELGDSALYLCASSLGTANTGELFFGEGSRLTVL.

The chain combines TRBV29-1 with TRBJ2-7; TRBD2 might be the D (6 bases). This CDR3 is built from 12 residues. The germline gives CDR1 SQVTM, CDR2 ANQGSEA. In nucleotides, the CDR3 is TGCAGGGTCGCGGGACTTCCCTACGAGCAGTACTTC. Its translation is CRVAGLPYEQYF.

The rearrangement joins TRBV7-2 to TRBJ2-4; the match to TRBD1 covers 7 bases. CDR3 size: 13 residues. The V segment lost 5 bases and the J segment 6 bases; nucleotides outside the gene matches: 4. CDR1 is SGHTA, CDR2 FQGNSA, per germline. In nucleotides, the CDR3 is TGTGCCAGCAGCGAACGGGACAGAAACATTCAGTACTTC. Its translation is CASSERDRNIQYF. Complete variable domain (other parts from reference TRBV7-2 and TRBJ2-4): GAGVSQSPSNKVTEKGKDVELRCDPISGHTALYWYRQSLGQGLEFLIYFQGNSAPDKSGLPSDRFSAERTGGSVSTLTIQRTQQEDSAVYLCASSERDRNIQYFGAGTRLSVL.

In its sample, this clone was seen once. The V and J genes are TRBV7-2 and TRBJ2-2, with D possibly TRBD1 on 6 matching bases. Germline V lookup: CDR1 SGHTA, CDR2 FQGNSA. V was shortened by 2 bases and J by 0 bases, with 7 bases between the two germline ends. The CDR3 is made up of 15 amino acids. CDR3: CASSLQGTNTGELFF. CDR3 DNA sequence: TGTGCCAGCAGCTTACAGGGGACGAACACCGGGGAGCTGTTTTTT. Supplemented by reference TRBV7-2 and TRBJ2-2, the full variable domain reads GAGVSQSPSNKVTEKGKDVELRCDPISGHTALYWYRQSLGQGLEFLIYFQGNSAPDKSGLPSDRFSAERTGGSVSTLTIQRTQQEDSAVYLCASSLQGTNTGELFFGEGSRLTVL.

This rearrangement joins TRBV29-1 to TRBJ2-7; TRBD2 might be the D (5 bases). This CDR3 contains 11 residues. CDR1 and CDR2 (germline): SQVTM, ANQGSEA. The V end lost 5 bases, the J end lost 2 bases, and 7 bases lay between the germline ends. CDR3 coding DNA: TGCAGCGTTCAAGCGGCCTACGAGCAGTACTTC. Its translation is CSVQAAYEQYF.

This clone has more than one count but fewer than ten. This sample also contains other DNA sequences that code for the same CDR3. The chain carries TRBV5-1 and TRBJ1-3; D is ambiguous. The CDR3 has 15 residues. V was clipped by 0 bases and J by 0 bases, with 7 bases between them. Germline CDR1 reads SGHRS; CDR2 reads YFSETQ. CDR3 nucleotide sequence: TGCGCCAGCAGCTTGGAGCGAAGCTCTGGAAACACCATATATTTT. This encodes CASSLERSSGNTIYF.

The CDR3 protein is CASSLRREQGDSPLHF. The CDR3 DNA is TGTGCCAGCAGCTTGCGTAGGGAACAGGGGGATTCACCCCTCCACTTT. The rearrangement links TRBV5-6 to TRBJ1-6, with 8 positions matching TRBD1. Germline values: CDR1 SGHDT, CDR2 YYEEEE. The CDR3 runs to 16 residues. J lost 8 bases, V lost 1 base, and 8 bases had no gene match.